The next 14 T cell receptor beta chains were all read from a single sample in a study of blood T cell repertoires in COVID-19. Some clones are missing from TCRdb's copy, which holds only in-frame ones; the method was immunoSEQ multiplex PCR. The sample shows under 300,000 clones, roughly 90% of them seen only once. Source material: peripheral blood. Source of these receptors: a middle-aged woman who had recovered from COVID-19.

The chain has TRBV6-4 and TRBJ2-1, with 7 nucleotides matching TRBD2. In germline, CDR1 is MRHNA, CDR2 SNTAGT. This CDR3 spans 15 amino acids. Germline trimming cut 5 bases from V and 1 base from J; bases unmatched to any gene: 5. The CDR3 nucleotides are TGTGCCAGCAGTCTCGCGGGAGCTTCCTACAATGAGCAGTTCTTC. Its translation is CASSLAGASYNEQFF.

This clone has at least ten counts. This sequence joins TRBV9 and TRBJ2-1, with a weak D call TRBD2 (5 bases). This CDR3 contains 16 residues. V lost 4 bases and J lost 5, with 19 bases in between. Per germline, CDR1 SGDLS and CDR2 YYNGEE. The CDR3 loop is CASSPEGVTRHNEQFF. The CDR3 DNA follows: TGTGCCAGCAGCCCAGAGGGTGTAACCCGCCACAATGAGCAGTTCTTC.

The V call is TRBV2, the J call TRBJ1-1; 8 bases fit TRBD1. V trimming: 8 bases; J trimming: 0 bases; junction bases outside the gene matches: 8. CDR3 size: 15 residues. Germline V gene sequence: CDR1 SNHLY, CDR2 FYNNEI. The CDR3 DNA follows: TGTGCCAGCCTAGGTCAGGGGGCCTTGAACACTGAAGCTTTCTTT. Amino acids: CASLGQGALNTEAFF. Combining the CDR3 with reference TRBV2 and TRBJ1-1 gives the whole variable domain EPEVTQTPSHQVTQMGQEVILRCVPISNHLYFYWYRQILGQKVEFLVSFYNNEISEKSEIFDDQFSVERPDGSNFTLKIRSTKLEDSAMYFCASLGQGALNTEAFFGQGTRLTVV.

For the CDR3, the DNA is TGTGCCAGCAGCAACGGCGGGGGACTAGCGGGAGGTGGGGAGCTGTTTTTT. It encodes CASSNGGGLAGGGELFF. The rearrangement uses TRBV5-4 and TRBJ2-2; 15 positions match TRBD2. The germline V gene encodes CDR1 SGHNT and CDR2 YYREEE (reference sequence). There are 17 residues in the CDR3. Trimming at V came to 4 bases and at J to 8 bases, leaving 9 bases not matched to a gene. The whole variable domain, filled in from reference TRBV5-4 and TRBJ2-2, reads ETGVTQSPTHLIKTRGQQVTLRCSSQSGHNTVSWYQQALGQGPQFIFQYYREEENGRGNFPPRFSGLQFPNYSSELNVNALELDDSALYLCASSNGGGLAGGGELFFGEGSRLTVL.

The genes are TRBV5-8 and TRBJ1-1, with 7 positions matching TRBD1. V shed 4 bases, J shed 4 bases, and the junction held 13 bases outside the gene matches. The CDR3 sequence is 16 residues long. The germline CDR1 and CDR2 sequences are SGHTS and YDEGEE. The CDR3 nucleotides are TGTGCCAGCAGCCCCTTGAGCTCAGGGGGGATCACTGAAGCTTTCTTT. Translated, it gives CASSPLSSGGITEAFF.

CDR3 DNA sequence: TGTGCCATCAGTGAAGGAGCGGGAGGGCCAGGGGAGACCCAGTACTTC. Its protein is CAISEGAGGPGETQYF. The chain joins TRBV10-3 to TRBJ2-5; 10 bases match TRBD2. V was pared by 3 bases and J by 5 bases, with 9 bases of the junction left unmatched. The CDR3 totals 16 residues. Germline CDR1 reads ENHRY; CDR2 reads SYGVKD.

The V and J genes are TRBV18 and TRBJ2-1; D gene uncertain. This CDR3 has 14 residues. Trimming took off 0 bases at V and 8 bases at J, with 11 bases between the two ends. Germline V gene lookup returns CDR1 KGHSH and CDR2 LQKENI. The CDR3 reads CASSPPSRNDEQFF. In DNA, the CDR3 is TGTGCCAGCTCACCACCGTCCAGAAACGATGAGCAGTTCTTC.

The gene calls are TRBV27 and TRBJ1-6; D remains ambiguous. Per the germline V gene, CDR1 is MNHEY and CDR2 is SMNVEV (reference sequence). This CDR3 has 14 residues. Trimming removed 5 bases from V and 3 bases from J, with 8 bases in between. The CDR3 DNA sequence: TGTGCCAGCAGTGGCCGGGACTATAATTCACCCCTCCACTTT. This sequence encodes CASSGRDYNSPLHF.

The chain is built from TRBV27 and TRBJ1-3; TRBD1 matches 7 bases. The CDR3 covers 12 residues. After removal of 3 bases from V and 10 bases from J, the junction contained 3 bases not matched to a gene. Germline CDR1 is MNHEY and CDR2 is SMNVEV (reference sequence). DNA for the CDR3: TGTGCCAGCAGTTTCGCAGGGGGGACCATATATTTT. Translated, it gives CASSFAGGTIYF.

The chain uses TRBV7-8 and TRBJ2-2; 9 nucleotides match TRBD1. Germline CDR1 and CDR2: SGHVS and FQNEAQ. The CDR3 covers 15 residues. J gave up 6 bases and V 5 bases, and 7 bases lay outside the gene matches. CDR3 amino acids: CASSEGTGQAGELFF. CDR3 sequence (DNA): TGTGCCAGCAGCGAGGGGACAGGGCAAGCCGGGGAGCTGTTTTTT.

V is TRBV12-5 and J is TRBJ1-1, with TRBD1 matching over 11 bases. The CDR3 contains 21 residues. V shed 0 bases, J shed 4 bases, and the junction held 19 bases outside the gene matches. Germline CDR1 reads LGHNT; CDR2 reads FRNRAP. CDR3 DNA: TGTGCTAGTGGTTTGGTAACCCTCGTGTTTGGACAGGGGGCAGGGGGCACTGAAGCTTTCTTT. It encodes CASGLVTLVFGQGAGGTEAFF.

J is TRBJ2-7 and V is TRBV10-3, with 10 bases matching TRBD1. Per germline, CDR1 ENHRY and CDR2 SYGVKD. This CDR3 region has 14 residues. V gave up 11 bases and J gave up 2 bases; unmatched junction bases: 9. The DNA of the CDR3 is TGTGCCGTGGGGACAGGGGACTGGACCTACGAGCAGTACTTC. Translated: CAVGTGDWTYEQYF.

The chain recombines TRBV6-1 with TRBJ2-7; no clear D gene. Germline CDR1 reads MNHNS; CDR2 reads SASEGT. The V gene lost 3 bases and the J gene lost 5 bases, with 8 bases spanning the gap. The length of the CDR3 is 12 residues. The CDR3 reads CASSEGHNEQYF. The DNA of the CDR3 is TGTGCCAGCAGTGAGGGCCATAACGAGCAGTACTTC.

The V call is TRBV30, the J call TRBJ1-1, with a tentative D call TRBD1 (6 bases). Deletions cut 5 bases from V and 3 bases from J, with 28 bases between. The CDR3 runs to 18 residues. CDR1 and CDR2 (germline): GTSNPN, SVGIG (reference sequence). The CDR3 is CAWGGTGRILDIYTEAFF. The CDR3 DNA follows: TGTGCCTGGGGGGGTACAGGGCGAATTTTGGACATTTACACTGAAGCTTTCTTT. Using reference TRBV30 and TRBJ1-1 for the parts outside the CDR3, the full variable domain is SQTIHQWPATLVQPVGSPLSLECTVEGTSNPNLYWYRQAAGRGLQLLFYSVGIGQISSEVPQNLSASRPQDRQFILSSKKLLLSDSGFYLCAWGGTGRILDIYTEAFFGQGTRLTVV.